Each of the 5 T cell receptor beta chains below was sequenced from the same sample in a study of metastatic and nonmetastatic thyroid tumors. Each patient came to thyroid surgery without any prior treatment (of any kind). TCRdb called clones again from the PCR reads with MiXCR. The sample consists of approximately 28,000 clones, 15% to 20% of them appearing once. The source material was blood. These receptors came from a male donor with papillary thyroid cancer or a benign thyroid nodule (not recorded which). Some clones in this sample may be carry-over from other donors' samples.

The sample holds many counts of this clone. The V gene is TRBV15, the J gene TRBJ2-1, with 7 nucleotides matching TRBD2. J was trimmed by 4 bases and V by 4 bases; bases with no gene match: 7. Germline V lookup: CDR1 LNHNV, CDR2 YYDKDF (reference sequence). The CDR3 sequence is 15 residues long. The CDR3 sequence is CATSTQSSGYNEQFF. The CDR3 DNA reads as TGTGCCACCAGCACCCAGTCTAGCGGATACAATGAGCAGTTCTTC.

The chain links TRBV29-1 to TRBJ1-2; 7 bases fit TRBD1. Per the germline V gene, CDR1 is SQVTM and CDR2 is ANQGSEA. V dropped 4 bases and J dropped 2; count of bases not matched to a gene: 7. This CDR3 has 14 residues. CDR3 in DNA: TGCAGCGTTGCCCCCGGGACAGTGAACTATGGCTACACCTTC. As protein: CSVAPGTVNYGYTF. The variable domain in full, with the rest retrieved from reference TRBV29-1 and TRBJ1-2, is SAVISQKPSRDICQRGTSLTIQCQVDSQVTMMFWYRQQPGQSLTLIATANQGSEATYESGFVIDKFPISRPNLTFSTLTVSNMSPEDSSIYLCSVAPGTVNYGYTFGSGTRLTVV.

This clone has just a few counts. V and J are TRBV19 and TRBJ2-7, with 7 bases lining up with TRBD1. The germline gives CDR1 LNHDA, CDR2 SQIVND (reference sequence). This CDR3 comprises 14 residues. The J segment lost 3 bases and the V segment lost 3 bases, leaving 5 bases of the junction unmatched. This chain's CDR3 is CASSIATGNYEQYF. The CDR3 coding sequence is TGTGCCAGTAGTATCGCGACAGGGAACTACGAGCAGTACTTC.

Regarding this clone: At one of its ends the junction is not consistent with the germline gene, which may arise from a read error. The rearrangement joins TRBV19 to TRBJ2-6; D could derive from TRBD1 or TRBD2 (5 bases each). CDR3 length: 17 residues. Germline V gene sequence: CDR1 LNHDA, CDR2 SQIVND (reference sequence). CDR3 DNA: TGTGCCAGTAAAAAACGGGGTCAGGGCGAAGGGACCAACGTACTGACTTTC. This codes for CASKKRGQGEGTNVLTF.

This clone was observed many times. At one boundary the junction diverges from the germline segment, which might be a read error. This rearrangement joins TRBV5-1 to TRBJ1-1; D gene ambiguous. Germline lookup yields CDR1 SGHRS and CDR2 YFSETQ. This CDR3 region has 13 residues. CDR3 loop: CANSLVVETEAFF. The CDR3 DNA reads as TGCGCCAACAGCTTGGTCGTGGAGACTGAAGCTTTCTTT. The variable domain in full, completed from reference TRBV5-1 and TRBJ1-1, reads KAGVTQTPRYLIKTRGQQVTLSCSPISGHRSVSWYQQTPGQGLQFLFEYFSETQRNKGNFPGRFSGRQFSNSRSEMNVSTLELGDSALYLCANSLVVETEAFFGQGTRLTVV.